One and the same sample provided the 20 T cell receptor beta chains below, sequenced in a study of neurological immune-mediated disorders. TCRdb re-analysed the 5' RACE reads in MiXCR, keeping a single row per CDR3 protein. The table lists fewer than 80,000 distinct CDR3 sequences, 4% to 6% of them singletons, with 2.8% in the top ten. The sequencing sample was made of PBMCs. Every receptor here comes from a woman aged 25-40 years with multiple sclerosis.

The chain combines TRBV27 with TRBJ2-7; 7 nucleotides match TRBD1. Germline loops: CDR1 MNHEY, CDR2 SMNVEV (reference sequence). This CDR3 spans 14 amino acids. V was clipped by 3 bases and J by 2 bases; unmatched bases: 4. This CDR3 reads CASSLSGQPYEQYF. As DNA, the CDR3 is TGTGCCAGCAGTTTGTCGGGACAGCCCTACGAGCAGTACTTC.

Many counts were recorded for this clonotype. This sequence joins TRBV5-5 and TRBJ2-3; D ambiguous. Trimming shortened V by 0 bases and J by 1 base, and 12 bases separated the two germline ends. Germline V gene data show CDR1 as SGHKS and CDR2 as YYEKEE (reference sequence). The CDR3 consists of 16 residues. In nucleotides, the CDR3 is TGTGCCAGCAGCTTGGACACACCCTTCCGCACAGATACGCAGTATTTT. As protein: CASSLDTPFRTDTQYF.

This clonotype was counted at least ten times. The chain links TRBV7-2 to TRBJ2-1, with D possibly TRBD2 on 7 matching bases. The CDR3 is 15 residues long. V was cut by 5 bases and J by 2 bases, with 13 bases left in between. The germline gives CDR1 SGHTA, CDR2 FQGNSA. CDR3: CASSTGGSPYNEQFF. The CDR3, as DNA: TGTGCCAGCAGCACGGGGGGCTCCCCCTACAATGAGCAGTTCTTC.

This clonotype was recorded many times. V usage is TRBV12-3 or TRBV12-4 and J usage is TRBJ1-1; D not certain. CDR3 length: 12 residues. V was shortened by 6 bases and J by 11 bases, with 16 bases between the two germline ends. The CDR3 sequence: CASSLEGVYAFF. Here the CDR3 DNA reads TGTGCCAGCAGCTTGGAGGGAGTCTACGCTTTCTTT.

This clonotype was observed at least ten times. V usage is TRBV10-3 and J usage is TRBJ2-1, with 9 positions matching TRBD1. Trimming cost V 3 bases and J 4 bases; bases outside gene matches: 7. The CDR3 length is 16 residues. Germline loops: CDR1 ENHRY, CDR2 SYGVKD. The chain's CDR3 is CAISEPAGQGYNEQFF. Here the CDR3 DNA reads TGTGCCATCAGTGAACCTGCGGGACAGGGTTACAATGAGCAGTTCTTC.

This clonotype was picked up many times. The chain links TRBV5-1 to TRBJ2-3; TRBD2 aligns across 14 bases. The J segment lost 2 bases and the V segment lost 4 bases, leaving 6 bases of the junction unmatched. The CDR3 is made up of 17 amino acids. Germline V gene data show CDR1 as SGHRS and CDR2 as YFSETQ. CDR3 sequence (DNA): TGCGCCAGCAGCACCGGGACTAGCGGGGGCCCCACAGATACGCAGTATTTT. The encoded protein is CASSTGTSGGPTDTQYF.

In this sample, this clonotype turned up many times. This chain links TRBV20-1 with TRBJ2-1; 9 positions agree with TRBD1. The CDR3 length is 14 residues. CDR1 is DFQATT, CDR2 SNEGSKA, per germline (reference sequence). V gave up 1 base and J gave up 8 bases; unmatched junction bases: 6. The CDR3 sequence: CSARVANRGHEQFF. CDR3 coding DNA: TGCAGTGCTAGAGTCGCCAACAGGGGGCATGAGCAGTTCTTC.

This clonotype was seen repeatedly, ten times or more. The rearrangement joins TRBV5-1 to TRBJ1-5; 10 bases align to TRBD1. The CDR3 loop spans 15 amino acids. V was pared by 3 bases and J by 7 bases, with 7 bases of the junction left unmatched. CDR1 is SGHRS and CDR2 is YFSETQ in the germline V gene. CDR3 sequence reads: CASSSTGGLGQPQHF. The DNA for the CDR3 is TGCGCCAGCAGCTCGACAGGGGGCCTTGGGCAGCCCCAGCATTTT. Full variable domain (missing parts from reference TRBV5-1 and TRBJ1-5): KAGVTQTPRYLIKTRGQQVTLSCSPISGHRSVSWYQQTPGQGLQFLFEYFSETQRNKGNFPGRFSGRQFSNSRSEMNVSTLELGDSALYLCASSSTGGLGQPQHFGDGTRLSIL.

Ten or more counts support this clonotype. This chain connects TRBV24-1 to TRBJ2-5, with D perhaps TRBD1 or TRBD2 (6 bases each). V lost 3 bases to trimming and J lost 5 bases, with 12 bases between them. Looked up from germline, CDR1 is KGHDR and CDR2 is SFDVKD. CDR3 length: 14 amino acids. Here the CDR3 DNA reads TGTGCCACCAGTGATGGGGGGCGGTTGGAGACCCAGTACTTC. Translating it yields CATSDGGRLETQYF.

This clonotype was counted at least ten times. The gene calls are TRBV3-1 and TRBJ1-4; TRBD1 agrees at 11 bases. The CDR3 is made up of 13 amino acids. Germline loops: CDR1 LGHDT, CDR2 YNNKEL (reference sequence). With 5 bases clipped from V and 8 bases from J, the junction kept 1 base outside the gene matches. The CDR3 DNA follows: TGTGCCAGCAGCAGGGACAGGGGGGAAAAACTGTTTTTT. Encoded protein: CASSRDRGEKLFF.

The chain combines TRBV3-1 with TRBJ1-5, with unresolved D. Between the trimmed V and J ends, which lost 1 base and 2 bases, there was a span of 9 bases. The CDR3 runs to 15 residues. Per germline, CDR1 LGHDT and CDR2 YNNKEL (reference sequence). The chain's CDR3 is CASSQAPGGNQPQHF. The DNA for the CDR3 is TGTGCCAGCAGCCAAGCTCCTGGAGGCAATCAGCCCCAGCATTTT.

This clonotype is labeled as medium-sized. The chain combines TRBV5-1 with TRBJ2-1, with D possibly called TRBD1 or TRBD2 (5 bases each). Per the germline V gene, CDR1 is SGHRS and CDR2 is YFSETQ. Trimming pared 4 bases from V and 8 bases from J, leaving 16 bases between. This CDR3 is 14 amino acids long. CDR3 in DNA: TGCGCCAGCAGCCCCTCCCCAGGGACCCATGAGCAGTTCTTC. Translated, it gives CASSPSPGTHEQFF.

A remark on this clonotype: Germline and junction disagree at one end, which may indicate a read error. The rearrangement joins TRBV6-1 to TRBJ1-5; D is perhaps TRBD1 (5 bases). Germline V lookup: CDR1 MNHNS, CDR2 SASEGT. CDR3 size: 15 residues. The CDR3 bases are TGTGCCAGCAGCAACGGGCAGGGTGGCAATCAGCCCCAGAATTTT. It translates to CASSNGQGGNQPQNF.

This clonotype was detected many times. The chain uses TRBV12-3 or TRBV12-4 and TRBJ2-1; TRBD1 is a possible D gene (5 bases). The germline V and J ends were trimmed by 6 bases and 10 bases, with 25 bases remaining between them. This CDR3 contains 16 residues. CDR3 nucleotides: TGTGCCAGCAGCTTGGGTCAGGGCTTTGTTCGCTTAGAGCAGTTCTTC. It is translated as CASSLGQGFVRLEQFF.

This clonotype occurred many times. The rearrangement uses TRBV20-1 and TRBJ1-5; TRBD1 is a possible D gene (6 bases). The CDR3 is 13 residues long. Germline CDR1 DFQATT, CDR2 SNEGSKA (reference sequence). V lost 6 bases to trimming and J lost 7 bases, with 16 bases between them. The CDR3 region has the DNA TGCAGTGCCGAGCGGGGGGCGACCCAGCCCCAGCATTTT. Protein product: CSAERGATQPQHF.

This clonotype has just a few counts. A much larger clone lies one base from this, so it may be a read error. The chain employs TRBV5-1 and TRBJ1-2, with D possibly being TRBD1 (6 bases). This CDR3 is built from 15 residues. V was pared by 4 bases and J by 2 bases, with 15 bases between. Germline CDR1 SGHRS, CDR2 YFSETQ. CDR3 DNA sequence: TGCGCCAGCAGCACAGGACAGACGGGGAACTATGGCTACACCTTC. It codes for CASSTGQTGNYGYTF.

The sample holds many counts of this clonotype. The genes are TRBV21-1 and TRBJ1-1. TRBV21-1 is a listed pseudogene. This CDR3 has 17 residues. The CDR3 DNA is TGTGCCAGCAGCAATCTTTTGAACCTCCTGGAAACCACTGAAGCTTTCTTT. Translating gives CASSNLLNLLETTEAFF.

This clonotype was counted ten times or more. The junction departs from germline at one end; a sequencing error may be responsible. The rearrangement links TRBV15 to TRBJ2-6; TRBD1 agrees at 7 bases. CDR3 length equals 14 residues. Per germline, CDR1 LNHNV and CDR2 YYDKDF (reference sequence). The CDR3 is CATSRGQPNNVLTF. CDR3 sequence (DNA): TGTGCCACCAGCAGGGGACAGCCGAACAACGTCCTGACCTTC.

This clonotype was observed at least ten times. The chain carries TRBV7-9 and TRBJ2-3, with a tentative D call TRBD2 (5 bases). This CDR3 has 15 amino acids. V shed 6 bases and J shed 0 bases, with 13 bases lying between them. In germline, CDR1 is SEHNR, CDR2 FQNEAQ (reference sequence). The CDR3 DNA reads TGTGCCAGCAGTCCAGAGGGCTCTAGCACAGATACGCAGTATTTT. Residues: CASSPEGSSTDTQYF.

This clonotype was counted many times. The CDR3 DNA sequence: TGCAGTGCTAGAGACCCAGGGGGCTATAACTATGGCTACACCTTC. Translated, it gives CSARDPGGYNYGYTF. The rearrangement joins TRBV20-1 to TRBJ1-2, with 8 bases lining up with TRBD1. V shed 0 bases, J shed 1 base, and the junction held 4 bases outside the gene matches. Germline lookup yields CDR1 DFQATT and CDR2 SNEGSKA (reference sequence). This CDR3 spans 15 amino acids.